This T cell receptor beta chain was recorded in a study of T cell responses to AZD1222 COVID-19 vaccine (dated by TCRdb to about 2021). Background on the whole study: Because spike-specific TCR depth and breadth did not differ between the two schedules, AZD1222 recipients who got a second dose at roughly 4 weeks were pooled with those who got a second dose at roughly 12 weeks. A total of 230 to 250 trial participants underwent TCR sequencing, of whom nearly 210 had received two doses of AZD1222 and 26 had received two doses of the MenACWY control vaccine. Trial participants were enrolled by age into 18-55, 56-69 and 70-plus year subgroups, with approximately 150, 30 and 60 TCR-sequenced participants respectively. Here is what the overall study found, with its caveats: A significant rise in spike-specific TCR breadth and depth was observed after two AZD1222 doses relative to day 0 and relative to MenACWY recipients. Vaccine-associated CD4 TCRs spanned the whole spike protein, with dominant responses in regions 160-218 and 743-854. In the small 56-69-year group, the increase in depth fell short of significance, most likely because of low power. Nearly half of unique spike-specific TCRs reportedly recognized epitopes outside regions mutated in the B.1.351 and B.1.1.7 variants. Participants were mostly white British and included more females than males, and it was suggested by the authors that clonal diversity may have been underestimated. Because no samples from the day 14 peak response were available, repertoires could be characterized only after the peak T cell response. Conclusions about previously exposed vaccinees are limited, since just 5 to 7 AZD1222 recipients were seropositive for SARS-CoV-2 at baseline.

The CDR3 contains 13 residues, cysteine and phenylalanine counted. CDR3 DNA only is kept here, 39 bases in frame from base 1. The V and J ends are trimmed by 2 bases and 2 bases, leaving 7 bases between them. From a lookup of the germline V gene, CDR1 and CDR2 are MNHNS and SASEGT. The CDR3 regions of human TCRbeta chains were subjected to immunosequencing. The authors processed their data as follows. Repertoire TCRs were checked for matches against a reference library of SARS-CoV-2-specific TCRs that had been generated using the MIRA antigen-specificity platform. Breadth meant the fraction of unique TCRs that were SARS-CoV-2-associated, whereas depth meant the fraction of total T cells that were SARS-CoV-2-associated. Using the MIRA data, every spike-specific TCR was mapped to the spike region that the TCR reacted to and assigned to either a CD4 or a CD8 class. Log10-transformed breadth and depth values were compared by one-way ANOVA with Sidak's multiple comparisons tests. This immuneACCESS table, as held by TCRdb, lists in-frame sequences with V and J called but not all clones. Of the missing ones, under half trace to an unresolved V gene in checked studies; the others have no known cause. D and trimming were read from the DNA, whereas the V and J calls and clone size are those reported in that table. The sample records about 170,000 clones, less than 95% of which are singletons. The ten largest clones take up roughly 1.6% of the sample.

Worth noting for this clone: Its specific antigen is unknown. No much larger clonotype is one base removed from it; base qualities were not supplied.

The time point label, read with the paper, signifies: baseline before first vaccination. The vaccinee samples were drawn from two UK trials, COV001 and COV002, one of which was a single-blind randomized controlled phase 2/3 trial testing AZD1222 (ChAdOx1 nCoV-19) in healthy adults. For TCRbeta chain sequencing, PBMC samples from trial participants were taken at day 0 and at day 28 after the second dose. The sequence came from an adult in good health. Material: peripheral blood, obtained on day 0 of AZD1222 vaccination. The sequence is built from TRBV6-1 and TRBJ2-7; the D gene cannot be resolved reliably. The sequenced DNA: TGTGCCAGCAGTGAAATACGTACCTACGAGCAGTACTTC. This translates into CASSEIRTYEQYF.